Here is one TCR beta chain with its context. Its ends do not fully match the called genes, so a read error is possible. Sequenced patients had shown CD8+CD57+ cell expansion by flow cytometry. Patients had received no therapy at the time of blood sampling. This record comes from a study of CD8+CD57+ T cells in acquired aplastic anemia. The study profiled TCR beta VDJ and CDR3 using genomic DNA as template. Via MiXCR, TCRdb re-called the reads, giving one row per CDR3 protein. The table lists around 250,000 distinct CDR3 sequences, less than 85% of them singletons. Per germline, CDR1 SGHAT and CDR2 FQNNGV. The length of the CDR3 is 16 residues.

Material: sorted CD4+, CD8+, or CD8+CD57+ T cells (not recorded which) from PBMCs. The chain carries TRBV11-2 and TRBJ2-7; TRBD2 aligns across 8 bases. This clonotype was obtained from a human donor with aplastic anemia. The CDR3 bases are TGTGCCAGCAGTTTAGCGGGATTTTCGGTGGACTACGAGCAGTACTTC. Its protein is CASSLAGFSVDYEQYF.